This record covers a single TCR beta chain. What antigen it recognizes has not been identified. No quality values exist for individual bases; no much larger clone is one base distant. The source of the sample is a study of cytomegalovirus exposure and HLA in healthy donors (dated 2017 in TCRdb). Study-wide context: An earlier analysis of some 550 of the donors reported approximately 300 Gb of sequence data and 100 million to 130 million unique TCR beta sequences from about 180 million T cells. The study used immunosequencing to profile the T cell repertoires of about 670 subjects and linked those repertoires to cytomegalovirus serostatus. Among a few hundred genotyped donors of the cohort, an average of approximately 240,000 unique TCR beta nucleotide sequences were sequenced per donor, roughly 20% of them non-productive. Genome-wide SNP genotypes for about 65% of the roughly 700 donors were used in a later genetic analysis, which treated that subset as a discovery cohort. Alongside the repertoire data, information on donor age, sex, ethnicity and CMV serostatus was compiled. Four to six DR-DQ haplotypes were handled as single units for association and clustering, since linkage in the cohort was strong. The study was designed to test whether signatures of past pathogen exposure could be identified by cataloging public T cell receptors. Roughly 290 gigabases of sequencing data and approximately 92 million unique TCR sequences made up an early release that covered under 750 HLA-typed donors. A later analysis re-examined previously published TCR beta repertoires from roughly 720 donors and added high-resolution HLA genotyping to investigate patterns of TCR occurrence. Class I and class II HLA loci were covered by the typing at four-digit resolution. In an earlier analysis of roughly 600 of the donors, high-throughput TCR beta sequencing was used to judge whether each TCR beta V gene segment behaved as functional or pseudogenic. Of the approximately 400 genotyped donors, about 80% fell in the genetic ancestry cluster associated with self-reported Caucasian donors. Typing coverage varied by locus: roughly 629-640 donors for A, B, C, DRB1 and DQB1; some 520 for DQA1; approximately 610 for DPA1; roughly 470 for DPB1. Every discovery cohort repertoire had been produced on one sequencing platform. To predict cytomegalovirus infection status, the study brought together high-throughput TCR immunosequencing, statistical association of individual TCRs with disease status, and machine learning. Rather than drawing on any new phenotypic data, the later analysis identified candidate immune exposures from TCR beta sequences and the way those sequences occurred across donors. Along with the roughly 670-subject first cohort, a separate validation cohort of more than 90 different subjects was used.

The V and J ends are trimmed by 3 bases and 7 bases, leaving 19 bases between them. Counted from cysteine to phenylalanine, this CDR3 has 14 amino acids. The read is trimmed to its CDR3 DNA, 42 bases read in frame from base 1. For CDR1 and CDR2, the germline V gene (reference sequence) lists GTSNPN and SVGIG. Overall study results and their limits: A cluster of highly shared sequence variants was judged likely to be a technical artifact of the sequencing pipeline. Because the 87-base-pair reads could not distinguish some IMGT-functional V segments, including TRBV6-2 and TRBV6-3, those segments were excluded. Linkage disequilibrium might explain the correlated functional status among segregating V segments, but an unknown experimental factor could not be excluded. The only immune exposure information available for the cohort was CMV serostatus. Across donors, most TCR sequences were observed very rarely, whereas some public TCRs were present in many individuals. A further reported finding was that TCR beta sequences accurately predicted the HLA-A and HLA-B alleles for most subjects in the first cohort. In vitro tests confirmed that a few of the cytomegalovirus-associated TCR beta chains recognize cytomegalovirus antigens. Because counts were too low, some 17 rarely observed V segments, including chromosome 9 orphons, were left out of the earlier analysis of approximately 580 of the donors. In a later genetic analysis, fewer N-insertions in productive TCRs were reported among donors in an Asian-associated ancestry cluster than the roughly 640-donor mean. The study listed approximately 150 TCR beta chains as associated with cytomegalovirus. In a later analysis, TCR association rates were found to vary across HLA loci, with the most associated TCRs seen for DRB1 alleles and the fewest for HLA-C alleles. Presence/absence analyses assumed roughly uniform sequencing depth across donors, an assumption that may not hold. Only TCR beta chains were sequenced in this cohort, and the absence of alpha or paired-chain data limited detectable features. An association between a missense DCLRE1C variant and V-gene and J-gene trimming of TCR beta chains was found in a later genetic analysis and replicated in an independent cohort. The authors suggested that the approach could potentially be generalized to other disease states and immunological phenotypes. When HLA alleles, especially DR and DQ, strongly co-occurred, TCR associations were difficult to assign to individual alleles. Because HLA typing was unavailable for some donors at each locus, only the typed subset was used in association tests. A later analysis associated 16,951 TCR beta sequences with specific HLA alleles at a false discovery rate of 0.05. Several of the top co-occurrence clusters appeared to be linked to parvovirus B19, influenza, CMV and Epstein-Barr virus, according to a later analysis. A later analysis found that HLA-associated TCR beta chains were more clonally expanded and had lower generation probabilities than equally common non-associated chains. The classifier was reported to diagnose cytomegalovirus status with high specificity and sensitivity in both the original and validation cohorts. Most CMV-associated TCR beta chains appeared to be HLA-restricted in a later analysis, and the HLA associations seemed to be driven largely by CMV exposure. An earlier analysis of 587 of the donors showed that most TCR beta V segments appeared in productive rearrangements either about 87% or about 30% of the time, which broadly matched IMGT annotations.

Library preparation used the immunoSEQ multiplex PCR assay. For the multiplex PCR, a mixture combining 60 forward primers for TCR Vbeta segments and 13 reverse primers for TCR Jbeta segments was used. The CDR3 region of rearranged TCR beta genes was amplified from genomic DNA with a multiplex PCR assay. On the Illumina HiSeq System, the amplified TCR beta libraries were sequenced as 87-base-pair reads. The authors' analysis ran thus. A later analysis tallied 70 million to 100 million unique TCR beta chains across the 640 or so repertoires, and roughly 11 million of those chains were shared by two or more donors. To remove PCR and sequencing errors, raw reads were error-corrected and collapsed into unique sequences using a nearest-neighbor algorithm that merged closely related sequences. To assign V, D and J gene segments, CDR3 sequences were aligned to IMGT reference sequences. For a sequence to be retained, a match of at least six nucleotides to both a V gene segment and a J gene segment was required. Rearrangements were classified as productive when the CDR3 lacked stop codons and remained in frame with V and J, and all other rearrangements were classified as non-productive. Following IMGT convention, CDR3 was defined as the stretch from the second conserved V-encoded cysteine to the conserved J-encoded phenylalanine. The earlier analysis of a few hundred of the donors excluded sequences that lacked an unambiguous match to a single V gene segment. An earlier analysis of several hundred of the donors called V segments functional above 56.7% productive rearrangements and segregating when the between-donor standard deviation exceeded 5%. A statistical classification framework was built for diagnosing cytomegalovirus status from the catalog of TCR beta chain sequences. V and J gene assignment, in a later analysis, came from comparing TCR nucleotide sequences with IMGT/GENE-DB human TR gene sequences. In a later analysis, CDR3 sequences and most-parsimonious VDJ recombination scenarios were assigned using the TCRdist pipeline. A later analysis defined each TCR beta chain by its CDR3 amino acid sequence plus V-gene family, and excluded reads lacking a unique V-gene family. In a later analysis, 550 to 650 highly shared, low-generation-probability nucleotide sequences were removed to address suspected cross-contamination and a sequencing artifact. In a later analysis, a clonal expansion index for each public chain was calculated from normalized within-repertoire ranks of inferred template counts. A later analysis computed generation probabilities with a VDJ recombination model fitted to out-of-frame rearrangements, and checked the results against IGoR. In a later analysis, hypergeometric tests were used to score TCR-TCR, TCR-HLA and TCR-CMV co-occurrence, with a repertoire-size bias correction applied to TCR pairs. False discovery rates were estimated in a later analysis by permuting HLA or CMV assignments 20 times. In a later analysis, co-occurring TCRs were grouped using DBSCAN, and TCRdist sequence similarity was added for clustering within HLA-allele-positive subsets. Co-occurrence clustering excluded repertoires with fewer than 30,000 or more than 120,000 public chains, plus five with anomalous nucleotide sharing. TCRdb took this table from immuneACCESS and kept in-frame rearrangements with V and J called. Such tables lack part of the clones; where checked against another copy, unresolved V genes explain under half of the gap, and the rest is unexplained. V, J and clone size derive from that table, while D and trimming were established from the DNA sequence. The sample table records about 160,000 clones; more than 75% of these occur just once. 0.96% of the sample belongs to the ten largest clones.

In total, just over 650 healthy bone marrow donors made up the cohort. At the time of sampling, every cohort member was nominally healthy, though immune exposures that went unrecorded were likely present. The donor tested CMV seropositive and was one of the 289 seropositive cohort members. Every donor gave a peripheral blood sample, and the peripheral blood mononuclear cells from that sample were used for TCR beta sequencing. Genomic DNA extraction from the blood cell samples was performed with the Qiagen DNeasy Blood Extraction Kit. The receptor comes from a girl aged 2-10 years in good health and CMV-seropositive. The sample comprised PBMCs. The V gene is TRBV30 and the J gene is TRBJ2-7; TRBD2 is possibly the D segment (6 matching bases). The DNA sequence reads TGTGCCTGGAGGGTCCAGGGACTCCCGCGGGAGCAGTACTTC. Translated, this is CAWRVQGLPREQYF.